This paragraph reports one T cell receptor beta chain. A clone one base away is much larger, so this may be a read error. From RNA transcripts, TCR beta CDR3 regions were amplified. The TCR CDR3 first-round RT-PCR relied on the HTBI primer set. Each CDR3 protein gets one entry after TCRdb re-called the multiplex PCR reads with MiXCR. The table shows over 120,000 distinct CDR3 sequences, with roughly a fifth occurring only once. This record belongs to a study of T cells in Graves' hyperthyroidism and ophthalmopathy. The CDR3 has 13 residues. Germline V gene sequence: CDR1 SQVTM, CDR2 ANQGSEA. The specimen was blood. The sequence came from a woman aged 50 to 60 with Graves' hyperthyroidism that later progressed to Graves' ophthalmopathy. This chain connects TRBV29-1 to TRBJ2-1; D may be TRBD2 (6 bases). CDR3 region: CSVEGNGGWEQLF. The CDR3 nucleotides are TGCAGCGTTGAGGGCAACGGGGGATGGGAGCAGCTCTTC.